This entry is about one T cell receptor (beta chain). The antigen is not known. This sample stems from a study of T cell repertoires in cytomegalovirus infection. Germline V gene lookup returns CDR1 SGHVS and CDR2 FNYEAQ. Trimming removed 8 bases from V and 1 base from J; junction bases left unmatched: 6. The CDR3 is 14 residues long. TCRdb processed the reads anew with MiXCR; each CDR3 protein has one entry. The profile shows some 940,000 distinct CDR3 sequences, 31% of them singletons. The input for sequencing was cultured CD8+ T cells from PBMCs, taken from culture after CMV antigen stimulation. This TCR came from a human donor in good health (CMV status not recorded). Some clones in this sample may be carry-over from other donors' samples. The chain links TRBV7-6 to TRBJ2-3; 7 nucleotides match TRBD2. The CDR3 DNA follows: TGTGCCAGCTGCGGGAGCGGAGGCACAGATACGCAGTATTTT. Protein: CASCGSGGTDTQYF.